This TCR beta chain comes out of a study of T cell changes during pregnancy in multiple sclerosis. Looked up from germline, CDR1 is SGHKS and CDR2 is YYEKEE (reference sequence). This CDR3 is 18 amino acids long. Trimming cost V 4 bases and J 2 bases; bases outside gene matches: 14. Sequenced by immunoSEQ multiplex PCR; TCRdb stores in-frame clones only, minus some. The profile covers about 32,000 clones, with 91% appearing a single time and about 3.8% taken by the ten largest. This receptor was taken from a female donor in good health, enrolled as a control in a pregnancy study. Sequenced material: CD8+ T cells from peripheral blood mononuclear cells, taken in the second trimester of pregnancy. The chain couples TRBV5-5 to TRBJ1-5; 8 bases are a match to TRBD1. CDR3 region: CASSPLELDREGNQPQHF. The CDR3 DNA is TGTGCCAGCAGCCCTCTCGAATTGGACAGGGAGGGCAATCAGCCCCAGCATTTT.